This entry features one T cell receptor (beta chain) sequence. Its antigen is undetermined. The germline CDR1 and CDR2 sequences are LNHNV and YYDKDF (reference sequence). This CDR3 is 14 amino acids long. V was cut by 1 base and J by 0 bases, with 6 bases left in between. This entry is derived from a study of beta chain features in type 1 diabetes. As for the study in general: Age, gender and cell yields were alike across patients and healthy donors.

Reverse transcribing all isolated RNA meant expressed TCRB transcripts were sequenced. Sequencing was performed with immunoSEQ multiplex PCR; in TCRdb, only in-frame clones are kept and a portion is missing. This table has 500,000 to 800,000 clones, roughly 12% appearing once. Whole-study findings and limits: Shorter TCRB CDR3s, moderately but significantly so, were found in Type 1 diabetes patients in all four CD4+ subsets. Within the patient group, naive, central memory and Treg TCRB repertoires appeared more similar to each other than within healthy donors.

Each of the CD4+ naive, central memory, regulatory and stem cell-like memory populations was sorted via CD45RO/CCR7/CD25/CD127/CD95/CD27. The source of this sequence is a man aged 25-40 years with type 1 diabetes. The chain uses TRBV15 and TRBJ1-1, with unresolved D. The material sequenced was naive CD4+ T cells from blood. The DNA of the CDR3 is TGTGCCACCAGCAGAGGAGGAATGAACACTGAAGCTTTCTTT. This translates into CATSRGGMNTEAFF.